These 2 T cell receptor beta chains came from one sample sequenced in a study of blood T cell repertoires in COVID-19. The table came from immunoSEQ multiplex PCR; TCRdb's copy has only in-frame clones and leaves some out. The sample contains 140,000 to 150,000 clones, 70% to 90% of which appear only once. Sequencing input: peripheral blood. Receptors originate from a woman aged 60-75 years with COVID-19, enrolled during active disease.

This chain joins TRBV5-5 and TRBJ2-5; tentatively, D is TRBD1 (6 bases). V lost 0 bases to trimming and J lost 5 bases, with 11 bases between them. The CDR3 runs to 14 residues. CDR1 is SGHKS and CDR2 is YYEKEE in the germline V gene (reference sequence). The CDR3 protein is CASSLGRGRETQYF. The CDR3 DNA follows: TGTGCCAGCAGCTTGGGCAGGGGTCGGGAGACCCAGTACTTC.

This rearrangement joins TRBV10-3 to TRBJ1-1, with 8 nucleotides matching TRBD1. Germline CDR1 reads ENHRY; CDR2 reads SYGVKD. V trimming: 2 bases; J trimming: 4 bases; junction bases outside the gene matches: 3. The CDR3 contains 14 residues. CDR3 protein: CAISETGGSTEAFF. CDR3 coding DNA: TGTGCCATCAGTGAGACAGGGGGGAGCACTGAAGCTTTCTTT.